This paragraph reports one T cell receptor (beta chain). It lacks a known antigen. Per-base qualities were not stored, and no clone one base away is much larger. This entry is derived from a study of CD8 T cells in seronegative destructive rheumatoid arthritis (TCRdb year 2020). With regard to the full study: Most of the eight CND-RA patients were receiving biological drugs at sampling. Researchers compared peripheral CD8+ TCRbeta repertoires from patients with CCP-negative destructive rheumatoid arthritis (CND-RA) against repertoires from newly diagnosed seropositive RA, seronegative RA and healthy controls. Comparison cohorts of seropositive RA, seronegative RA and healthy controls came from an earlier published TCRbeta dataset rather than new sequencing.

The CND-RA patients tested negative on the clinical CCP2 antibody test, and joint destruction in these patients kept progressing despite active therapy. Every CND-RA patient had failed conventional anti-rheumatic therapy and showed typical joint destruction in the wrists and ankles. CND-RA patients were sampled not at diagnosis but after long disease histories, which in several cases spanned decades. Each patient provided about 53 millilitres of EDTA-anticoagulated peripheral blood. Density gradient separation with Ficoll-Paque PLUS was used to isolate peripheral blood mononuclear cells. AutoMACS magnetic bead positive selection was used to isolate CD8+ cells from fresh or cryopreserved PBMCs, and purity was verified by flow cytometry. Genomic DNA was extracted with Nucleospin Tissue or Tissue XS kits and quantified on a Qubit 2.0 fluorometer. The germline V gene (reference sequence) provides CDR1 SEHNR and CDR2 FQNEAQ. From its cysteine to its phenylalanine, the CDR3 spans 12 amino acids. Of the read, only the CDR3 DNA is kept; its 36 bases are in frame from base 1. At the junction V is shortened by 7 bases and J by 5 bases, with 9 bases in between.

Genomic DNA from CD8+ cells was used for TCRbeta sequencing, which was performed according to the manufacturer's instructions. A genomics technology centre in Finland performed the TCRbeta sequencing with the immunoSEQ assay. Regarding the original processing steps: Clonotype tables generated by the immunoSEQ preprocessing pipeline were converted into VDJtools format, and non-productive clonotypes were filtered out. Any sample with fewer than 10,000 reads was excluded, the remaining samples were subsampled to 10,000 reads, and most of the eight CND-RA samples made it through. The VDJtools CalcDiversityStats function was applied to data subsampled to 10,000 reads to calculate Shannon-Wiener, Simpson and clonality indices. Non-singleton TCRbeta clonotypes were hard-matched, with no mismatches allowed, against VDJdb to infer antigen specificity. Clusters with potentially shared antigen targets were formed by grouping CDR3 sequences that differed by one amino acid (Hamming distance 1). Group enrichment of public clonotypes was tested with one-sided Fisher's exact tests after groups were resampled to six samples, with the procedure repeated ten times. TCRdb stores this immuneACCESS table with in-frame sequences only. Part of the clones is absent; in the studies checked, under half of the shortfall reflects unresolved V genes, and no reason is known for the rest. The DNA gave D and trimming, while V, J and clone size come from that table. The sample table holds about 12,000 clones, of which roughly 87% were seen once. Under 35% of the sample is held by the ten biggest clonotypes.

What the authors observed across the whole study: More CMV-reactive and fewer influenza A-reactive CD8+ TCRbeta sequences were observed in CND-RA repertoires than in controls and other RA subtypes. Across the approximately 100,000 clonotypes tested, no public clonotype enrichment was retained after Benjamini-Hochberg correction. Without diagnostic samples, TCR repertoire differences may partly reflect poor disease control over the years rather than being present at onset. After adjustment for age, less diverse and more clonal CD8+ TCRbeta repertoires appeared to be present in CND-RA patients than in other RA subtypes. The authors read the apparently distinct set of enriched public clonotypes carried by CND-RA patients as support for a separate disease subset. The study acknowledged the small size of the CND-RA cohort as a limitation.

The chain is assembled from TRBV7-9 and TRBJ1-5; TRBD1 is possibly the D segment (6 matching bases). The sample comprised CD8+ T cells from blood. The source is a woman in her thirties or forties with seronegative destructive rheumatoid arthritis. The sequence in DNA is TGTGCCAGCAAAAAGGGGGATCAGCCCCAGCATTTT. It codes for CASKKGDQPQHF. The full variable domain, with segments outside the CDR3 supplied by the reference TRBV7-9 and TRBJ1-5 proteins, appears as DTGVSQNPRHKITKRGQNVTFRCDPISEHNRLYWYRQTLGQGPEFLTYFQNEAQLEKSRLLSDRFSAERPKGSFSTLEIQRTEQGDSAMYLCASKKGDQPQHFGDGTRLSIL.